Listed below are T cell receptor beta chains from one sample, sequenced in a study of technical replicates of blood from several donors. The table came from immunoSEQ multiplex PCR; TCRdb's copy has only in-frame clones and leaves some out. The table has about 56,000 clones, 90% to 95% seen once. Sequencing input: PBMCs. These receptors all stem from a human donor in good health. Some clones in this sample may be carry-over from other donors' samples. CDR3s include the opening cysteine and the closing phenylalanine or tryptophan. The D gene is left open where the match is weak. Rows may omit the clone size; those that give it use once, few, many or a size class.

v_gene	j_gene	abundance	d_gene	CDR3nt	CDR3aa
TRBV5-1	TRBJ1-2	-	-	TGCGCCAGCAGCTTGGGTCCAGGAACAAACTATGGCTACACCTTC	CASSLGPGTNYGYTF
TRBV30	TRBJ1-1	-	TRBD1	TGTGCCTGGAGTGTTGGGCAGGGGGCTGGTGAAGCTTTCTTT	CAWSVGQGAGEAFF
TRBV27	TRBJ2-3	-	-	TGTGCCAGCAGTTTGTGGGCGGGAACTAGCACAGATACGCAGTATTTT	CASSLWAGTSTDTQYF
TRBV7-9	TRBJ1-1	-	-	TGTGCCAGCAGCTTAGCGGCAGTAGAAGCTTTCTTT	CASSLAAVEAFF
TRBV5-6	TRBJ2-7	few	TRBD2	TGTGCCAGCAGCTTGGGGCTAGCGGATTCCTACGAGCAGTACTTC	CASSLGLADSYEQYF
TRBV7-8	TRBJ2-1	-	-	TGTGCCAGCTTCGGGGGTAGTGAGCAGTTCTTC	CASFGGSEQFF
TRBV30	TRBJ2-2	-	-	TGTGCCTGGAGTGTACAAAGGGGAACCACCGGGGAGCTGTTTTTT	CAWSVQRGTTGELFF
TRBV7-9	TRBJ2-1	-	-	TGTGCCGGGGCGGACGGTAACAATGAGCAGTTCTTC	CAGADGNNEQFF
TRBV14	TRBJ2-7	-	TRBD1	TGTGCCAGCAGCCAGTTACAGGGGTTTTACGAGCAGTACTTC	CASSQLQGFYEQYF
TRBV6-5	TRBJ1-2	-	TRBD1	TGTGCCAGCAGAGATAATGGACAGGTCTTCCGCTACACCTTC	CASRDNGQVFRYTF
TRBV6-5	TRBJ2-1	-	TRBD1	TGTGCCAGCAGTTTAGGACAGGGTTACAATGAGCAGTTCTTC	CASSLGQGYNEQFF
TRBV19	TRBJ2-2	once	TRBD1	TGTGCCAGTAGGGGAAGACAGGGGACGGCGAACACCGGGGAGCTGTTTTTT	CASRGRQGTANTGELFF
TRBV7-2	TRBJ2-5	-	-	TGTGCCAGCAGCCTCCGGACTATGGGGCAAGAGACCCAGTACTTC	CASSLRTMGQETQYF
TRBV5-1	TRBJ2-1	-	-	TGCGCCAGCAGCTTGGACCAGGCTTACAATGAGCAGTTCTTC	CASSLDQAYNEQFF
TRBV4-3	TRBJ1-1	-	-	TGCGCCAGCAGCCAAGATTTTCCGGGTTCTGAAGCTTTCTTT	CASSQDFPGSEAFF
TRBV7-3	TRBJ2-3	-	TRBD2	TGTGCCAGAGGGCGGGAGTACACAGATACGCAGTATTTT	CARGREYTDTQYF
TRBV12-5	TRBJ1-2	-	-	TGTGCTAGTGGTTTGAACAACAGGGCCGCGGGCTACACCTTC	CASGLNNRAAGYTF
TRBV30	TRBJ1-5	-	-	TGTGCCTGGAGGCCCGGAGACAGGAGCAATCAGCCCCAGCATTTT	CAWRPGDRSNQPQHF
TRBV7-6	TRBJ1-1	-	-	TGTGCCAGCAGCCCGAGGACGGGAAACACTGAAGCTTTCTTT	CASSPRTGNTEAFF
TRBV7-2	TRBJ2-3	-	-	TGTGCCAGCAGCGTCGGACAGAGCACAGATACGCAGTATTTT	CASSVGQSTDTQYF
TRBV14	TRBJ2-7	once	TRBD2	TGTGCCAGCAGCCACGGACTAGCGGGGGGTGCCACACCCTACGAGCAGTACTTC	CASSHGLAGGATPYEQYF
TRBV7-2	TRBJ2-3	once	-	TGTGCCAGCAGCAACTTTGTTGATACGCAGTATTTT	CASSNFVDTQYF
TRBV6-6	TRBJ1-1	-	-	TGTGCCAGCATTAATTCTCCCCCCACTGAAGCTTTCTTT	CASINSPPTEAFF
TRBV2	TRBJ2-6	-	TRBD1	TGTGCCAGACAGGGGTGGGAGAGTGGGGCCAACGTCCTGACTTTC	CARQGWESGANVLTF
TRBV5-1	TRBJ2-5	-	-	TGCGCCAGCAGCCCGGACAACCAAGAGACCCAGTACTTC	CASSPDNQETQYF
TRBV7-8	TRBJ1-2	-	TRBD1	TGTGCCAGCATCCCCGGGACAGCTCGCTATGGCTACACCTTC	CASIPGTARYGYTF
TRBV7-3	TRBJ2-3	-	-	TGTGCCAGCAGCTTACTCGTCCCTGCGGATACGCAGTATTTT	CASSLLVPADTQYF
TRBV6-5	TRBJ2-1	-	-	TGTGCCAGCAGTTACCGTGTGTACAATGAGCAGTTCTTC	CASSYRVYNEQFF
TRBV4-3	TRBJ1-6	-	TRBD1	TGCGCCAGCAGCCAAGACCGGGACAGAAATTCACCCCTCCACTTT	CASSQDRDRNSPLHF
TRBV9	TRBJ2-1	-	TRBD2	TGTGCCAGCACCAGGACTAGCGGGGGGGCCAATGAGCAGTTCTTC	CASTRTSGGANEQFF
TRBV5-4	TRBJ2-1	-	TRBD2	TGTGCCAGCAGCTCGAAGCGACTAGCAGCCTACAATGAGCAGTTCTTC	CASSSKRLAAYNEQFF
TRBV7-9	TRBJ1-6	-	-	TGTGCCAGCAGCTTAGCAGGCGGACCCCTCCACTTT	CASSLAGGPLHF
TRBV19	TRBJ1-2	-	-	TGTGCCAGTAGTATATGGGGGGGTCGCTACACCTTC	CASSIWGGRYTF
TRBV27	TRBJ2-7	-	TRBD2	TGTGCCAGCCGACTAGCGACGAGCGGATACGAGCAGTACTTC	CASRLATSGYEQYF
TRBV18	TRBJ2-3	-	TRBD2	TGTGCCAGCTCACTTACCCCCGTCCGGGGGGGGACAGATACGCAGTATTTT	CASSLTPVRGGTDTQYF